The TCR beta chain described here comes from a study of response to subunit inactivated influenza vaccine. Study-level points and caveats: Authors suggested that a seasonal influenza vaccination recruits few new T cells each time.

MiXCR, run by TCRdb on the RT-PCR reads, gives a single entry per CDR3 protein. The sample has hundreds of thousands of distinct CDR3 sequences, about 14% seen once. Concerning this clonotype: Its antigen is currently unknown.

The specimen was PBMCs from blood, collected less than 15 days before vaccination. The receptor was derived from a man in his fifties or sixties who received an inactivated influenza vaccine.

The CDR3, as DNA: TGTGCCAGTCGGACAGGGGAATATAACACCGGGGAGCTGTTTTTT. Amino acid sequence: CASRTGEYNTGELFF. The rearrangement links TRBV3-1 to TRBJ2-2, with 9 bases fitting TRBD1. The ends lost 9 bases at V and 2 bases at J; junction bases unmatched: 7. This CDR3 is built from 15 residues. CDR1 is LGHDT, CDR2 YNNKEL, per germline (reference sequence).